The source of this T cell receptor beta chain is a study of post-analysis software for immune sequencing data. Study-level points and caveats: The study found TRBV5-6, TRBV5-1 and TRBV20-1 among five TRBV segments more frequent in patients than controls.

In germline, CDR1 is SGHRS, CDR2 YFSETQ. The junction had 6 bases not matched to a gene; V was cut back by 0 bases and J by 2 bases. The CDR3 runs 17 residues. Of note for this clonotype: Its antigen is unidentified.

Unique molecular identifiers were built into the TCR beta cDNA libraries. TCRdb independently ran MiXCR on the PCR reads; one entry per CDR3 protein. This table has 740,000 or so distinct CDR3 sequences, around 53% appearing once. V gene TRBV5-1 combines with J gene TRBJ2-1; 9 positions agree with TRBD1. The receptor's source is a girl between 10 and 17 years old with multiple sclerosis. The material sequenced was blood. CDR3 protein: CASSLAPGQGPYNEQFF. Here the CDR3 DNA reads TGCGCCAGCAGCTTGGCCCCTGGACAGGGGCCCTACAATGAGCAGTTCTTC.